This T cell receptor (beta chain) was identified in a study of CD8+ T cells in alopecia areata. As for this clone: What it binds is not known.

Sequencing used cDNA as its template, made by extracting RNA and reverse transcribing it. The assay was immunoSEQ multiplex PCR, and TCRdb's table has in-frame clones only and misses some. This table has roughly 190,000 clones, roughly three fifths appearing once. Study conclusions and caveats: TCR sharing across patients was less clear than in mice, possibly HLA-related. Scalp lesions, especially in alopecia totalis/universalis, had higher clonality than normal scalp.

Treatment reported: oral pan-JAK inhibitor, 5-10 mg twice daily. Patients with alopecia areata provided lesional scalp punch biopsies as well as peripheral blood. Germline V gene sequence: CDR1 MNHEY, CDR2 SMNVEV (reference sequence). V lost 7 bases to trimming and J lost 8 bases, with 15 bases between them. The CDR3 is 13 residues long. The chain links TRBV27 to TRBJ2-1; possibly TRBD1 for D (5 bases). The sequencing here drew on CD4+ T cells sorted from blood, taken at week 4, from a patient treated with tofacitinib. This TCR was sampled from a human donor with alopecia areata. CDR3 sequence reads: CASTPPDSYEQFF. The CDR3 DNA sequence: TGTGCCAGCACTCCCCCCGACAGCTATGAGCAGTTCTTC.